The 18 T cell receptor beta chains reported below all come from one sample, sequenced in a study of T cell responses to AZD1222 COVID-19 vaccine. Measured with immunoSEQ multiplex PCR; TCRdb has only the in-frame clones, and not every one. The sample lists 100,000 to 150,000 clones, about 86% occurring once. Sequences were derived from peripheral blood, sampled 28 days after the second AZD1222 dose. These receptors were collected from an adult who received the AZD1222 COVID-19 vaccine.

The chain recombines TRBV2 with TRBJ2-7, with D perhaps matching TRBD1 (6 bases). Trimming removed 6 bases at V and 3 bases at J, with 15 bases between. Germline CDR1 reads SNHLY; CDR2 reads FYNNEI. The CDR3 totals 14 residues. This CDR3 reads CASRDENRVYEQYF. DNA of the CDR3: TGTGCCAGCAGGGACGAGAACAGGGTCTACGAGCAGTACTTC.

The sample holds a few counts of this clone. The chain joins TRBV19 to TRBJ2-7; no definite D call. Germline assignment: CDR1 LNHDA and CDR2 SQIVND (reference sequence). Trimming left V 5 bases short and J 2 bases short, with 13 bases between. The CDR3 length is 14 residues. The CDR3 here is CASSWAGGTYEQYF. The CDR3 nucleotides read TGTGCCAGTAGTTGGGCAGGTGGGACCTACGAGCAGTACTTC.

This clone appeared a few times. This rearrangement joins TRBV28 to TRBJ1-1; D uncertain. The V and J ends lost 6 bases and 0 bases respectively, with 17 bases between them. The CDR3 is made up of 16 amino acids. The V gene's germline CDR1 is MDHEN and CDR2 SYDVKM. Written as DNA, the CDR3 is TGTGCCAGCAGCCGCCCCCCCAAATCAATGAACACTGAAGCTTTCTTT. Translated: CASSRPPKSMNTEAFF.

The chain is built from TRBV9 and TRBJ1-1; perhaps TRBD1 as D (6 bases). Trimming shortened V by 2 bases and J by 0 bases, and 11 bases separated the two germline ends. From germline, CDR1 is SGDLS and CDR2 YYNGEE. CDR3 length: 15 residues. CDR3 sequence: CASSVGGHMNTEAFF. In nucleotides, the CDR3 is TGTGCCAGCAGCGTTGGGGGACACATGAACACTGAAGCTTTCTTT.

The chain is built from TRBV4-1 and TRBJ1-4; D is unclear. Between the trimmed V and J ends, which lost 4 bases and 7 bases, there was a span of 19 bases. Germline lookup yields CDR1 MGHRA and CDR2 YSYEKL. CDR3 length: 16 residues. In nucleotides, the CDR3 is TGCGCCAGCAGCCTTGGACTCATCCGGGAGGGTGAAAAACTGTTTTTT. This codes for CASSLGLIREGEKLFF.

This rearrangement joins TRBV19 to TRBJ1-1; 7 nucleotides match TRBD1. V lost 5 bases and J lost 3; bases outside the gene matches: 9. Germline CDR1 reads LNHDA; CDR2 reads SQIVND (reference sequence). The CDR3 covers 15 residues. The CDR3 DNA reads TGTGCCAGTAGTGCGGTGACAGGGCCCCACACTGAAGCTTTCTTT. It translates to CASSAVTGPHTEAFF.

This clone appeared once. The chain links TRBV30 to TRBJ1-6; D call uncertain. The length of the CDR3 is 13 residues. Trimming cost V 4 bases and J 6 bases, with 10 bases left between them. The germline V gene has CDR1 GTSNPN and CDR2 SVGIG (reference sequence). As DNA, the CDR3 is TGTGCCTGGACCCGTGACATTAATTCACCCCTCCACTTT. As protein: CAWTRDINSPLHF.

The sample holds one count of this clone. CDR3 amino acids: CASNRDSKSRPQHF. The CDR3 DNA reads TGTGCCAGCAACCGGGACAGCAAATCCAGGCCCCAGCATTTT. The gene calls are TRBV6-5 and TRBJ1-5, with 7 bases fitting TRBD1. CDR3 size: 14 residues. V shed 7 bases, J shed 9 bases, and the junction held 12 bases outside the gene matches. The germline CDR1 and CDR2 sequences are MNHEY and SVGAGI.

For the CDR3, the DNA is TGTGCCAGCAGCTTGGACCTGAACACTGAAGCTTTCTTT. This translates into CASSLDLNTEAFF. The chain recombines TRBV5-4 with TRBJ1-1; unclear D gene. Trimming removed 0 bases from V and 0 bases from J, with 3 bases in between. This CDR3 has 13 residues. The germline V gene has CDR1 SGHNT and CDR2 YYREEE (reference sequence).

The chain uses TRBV2 and TRBJ1-1, with D possibly TRBD1 on 5 matching bases. V was trimmed by 5 bases and J by 10 bases, leaving 17 bases between them. The CDR3 has 13 amino acids. The germline gives CDR1 SNHLY, CDR2 FYNNEI. CDR3 sequence reads: CASSHEGRASAFF. For the CDR3, the DNA is TGTGCCAGCAGTCACGAGGGGCGAGCCTCAGCTTTCTTT.

As to this clone: This CDR3 is also generated by other DNA sequences in the sample. This chain joins TRBV7-9 and TRBJ2-7; D is ambiguous. This CDR3 comprises 12 residues. The V gene's germline CDR1 is SEHNR and CDR2 FQNEAQ (reference sequence). The germline V and J ends were trimmed by 2 bases and 4 bases, with 6 bases remaining between them. The CDR3 protein is CASSLSGYEQYF. The CDR3 nucleotides read TGTGCCAGCAGCTTATCCGGTTACGAGCAGTACTTC.

The rearrangement joins TRBV5-1 to TRBJ1-4; a possible D gene is TRBD1 (5 bases). V gave up 1 base and J gave up 5 bases, with 15 bases separating them. Looked up from germline, CDR1 is SGHRS and CDR2 is YFSETQ. There are 16 residues in the CDR3. CDR3 nucleotides: TGCGCCAGCAGCTTGCAGGGTCCGCTTTTGAATGAAAAACTGTTTTTT. Amino acids: CASSLQGPLLNEKLFF.

The chain combines TRBV4-1 with TRBJ2-3; D not certain. V lost 0 bases to trimming and J lost 4 bases, with 11 bases between them. This CDR3 has 15 amino acids. The V gene's germline CDR1 is MGHRA and CDR2 YSYEKL. This CDR3 is CASSQDGVGPDTQYF. The CDR3 coding sequence is TGCGCCAGCAGCCAAGATGGCGTAGGGCCAGATACGCAGTATTTT.

The genes are TRBV7-9 and TRBJ1-2; perhaps TRBD1 as D (5 bases). Deletions cut 4 bases from V and 5 bases from J, with 8 bases between. CDR3 length: 12 amino acids. Germline V CDR1 and CDR2: SEHNR, FQNEAQ (reference sequence). The CDR3 DNA sequence: TGTGCCAGCAGCTCAGACAGATATGGCTACACCTTC. Translated, it gives CASSSDRYGYTF.

The chain combines TRBV30 with TRBJ2-7; D is unresolved. Germline lookup yields CDR1 GTSNPN and CDR2 SVGIG (reference sequence). Trimming shortened V by 1 base and J by 0 bases, and 16 bases separated the two germline ends. The CDR3 totals 16 residues. For the CDR3, the DNA is TGTGCCTGGAGTGGCTTTGGCAGCAAGAGCTCCTACGAGCAGTACTTC. This gives the protein CAWSGFGSKSSYEQYF. Full variable domain (missing parts from reference TRBV30 and TRBJ2-7): SQTIHQWPATLVQPVGSPLSLECTVEGTSNPNLYWYRQAAGRGLQLLFYSVGIGQISSEVPQNLSASRPQDRQFILSSKKLLLSDSGFYLCAWSGFGSKSSYEQYFGPGTRLTVT.

This clone turned up a few times. The chain links TRBV7-2 to TRBJ1-2; D call uncertain. The V and J ends lost 3 bases and 0 bases respectively, with 8 bases between them. The germline gives CDR1 SGHTA, CDR2 FQGNSA. The CDR3 extends over 14 amino acids. The CDR3 bases are TGTGCCAGCAGCTTGATAACTCCTAACTATGGCTACACCTTC. Its protein is CASSLITPNYGYTF.

V usage is TRBV5-1 and J usage is TRBJ2-7; 7 bases map to TRBD1. There are 15 residues in the CDR3. V lost 4 bases, J lost 7 bases, and 14 bases stayed unmatched. Germline V gene data show CDR1 as SGHRS and CDR2 as YFSETQ. CDR3 protein: CASSPVSGGLREQYF. CDR3 DNA: TGCGCCAGCAGCCCGGTTTCAGGGGGATTGAGGGAGCAGTACTTC.

The V and J genes are TRBV4-3 and TRBJ1-4; the D gene is possibly TRBD1 (6 bases). The CDR3 runs 15 residues. Germline V gives CDR1 LGHNA, CDR2 YSLEER. V lost 1 base, J lost 7 bases, and 13 bases lay in between. CDR3 residues: CASSQGKGEAEKLFF. CDR3 coding DNA: TGCGCCAGCAGCCAAGGGAAGGGGGAGGCTGAAAAACTGTTTTTT.